These 24 T cell receptor beta chains came from one sample sequenced in a study of blood T cells in healthy people across ages. Primed by a sample-barcoded 5' primer and a J-beta primer mix, a second PCR proceeded for 7 to 11 cycles. TCRdb redid the calling of the 5' RACE reads with MiXCR, one entry per CDR3 protein. Of 1,100,000 or so distinct CDR3 sequences in the sample, around 45% were seen once. Sequencing input: blood. These receptor sequences come from a woman in her sixties in good health.

This clonotype was observed a handful of times. V gene TRBV20-1 combines with J gene TRBJ2-3; perhaps D is TRBD1 or TRBD2 (5 bases each). Trimming cost V 6 bases and J 5 bases, with 18 bases left between them. The CDR3 covers 14 residues. The germline V gene has CDR1 DFQATT and CDR2 SNEGSKA (reference sequence). Here the CDR3 reads CSAKIGDHIDTQYF. The CDR3, as DNA: TGCAGTGCCAAGATCGGGGACCACATAGATACGCAGTATTTT.

This clonotype was observed a single time. A junction end diverges from the germline sequence, so it may reflect a read error. V gene TRBV5-1 combines with J gene TRBJ2-1; 8 nucleotides line up with TRBD1. Germline assignment: CDR1 SGHRS and CDR2 YFSETQ. The CDR3 runs 14 residues. The CDR3 nucleotides are TGCGCCTGCAGCTTGAATCGACAGGGGAATGAGCAGTTCTTC. Amino acids: CACSLNRQGNEQFF.

This clonotype was observed a handful of times. The chain joins TRBV7-9 to TRBJ2-7, with TRBD1 matching 9 bases. The CDR3 spans 15 residues. Germline V gene sequence: CDR1 SEHNR, CDR2 FQNEAQ (reference sequence). V lost 5 bases, J lost 6 bases, and 11 bases stayed unmatched. As DNA, the CDR3 is TGTGCCAGCAGCCCTAGAACGGGACAGGGCAGCGAGCAGTACTTC. Translating it yields CASSPRTGQGSEQYF.

The genes are TRBV11-2 and TRBJ2-7; D uncertain. CDR3 length: 11 amino acids. V lost 5 bases and J 5 bases, leaving 7 bases between the germline ends. Germline lookup yields CDR1 SGHAT and CDR2 FQNNGV. This chain's CDR3 is CASSPQNEQYF. The CDR3 DNA is TGTGCCAGCAGCCCTCAAAACGAGCAGTACTTC. Drawing the rest from reference TRBV11-2 and TRBJ2-7, the complete variable domain is EAGVAQSPRYKIIEKRQSVAFWCNPISGHATLYWYQQILGQGPKLLIQFQNNGVVDDSQLPKDRFSAERLKGVDSTLKIQPAKLEDSAVYLCASSPQNEQYFGPGTRLTVT.

This clonotype was counted between two and nine times. V and J are TRBV2 and TRBJ2-7, with 7 bases identical to TRBD2. Trimming removed 2 bases from V and 3 bases from J; junction bases left unmatched: 1. The CDR3 length is 13 residues. Germline V gene sequence: CDR1 SNHLY, CDR2 FYNNEI. CDR3 amino acids: CASSETSDYEQYF. Here the CDR3 DNA reads TGTGCCAGCAGTGAAACTAGCGACTACGAGCAGTACTTC.

The chain joins TRBV11-2 to TRBJ2-2; perhaps TRBD1 as D (5 bases). CDR3 length: 16 residues. Germline-derived CDR1 and CDR2 are SGHAT and FQNNGV. With 5 bases removed from V and 8 bases from J, the gap between germline ends came to 21 bases. CDR3 loop: CASSQKGQPLQGELFF. The CDR3 coding sequence is TGTGCCAGCAGCCAAAAGGGGCAACCCTTGCAGGGGGAGCTGTTTTTT.

This chain joins TRBV19 and TRBJ2-7; D tentatively fits TRBD1 or TRBD2 (6 bases each). The V and J ends lost 9 bases and 5 bases respectively, with 17 bases between them. CDR3 length: 13 residues. CDR1 is LNHDA and CDR2 is SQIVND in the germline V gene (reference sequence). DNA for the CDR3: TGTGCCAGCGCCGGGACGGGGGACAACGAGCAGTACTTC. Protein sequence: CASAGTGDNEQYF.

The chain recombines TRBV28 with TRBJ1-5; possible D gene TRBD1, 5 bases. The V gene lost 7 bases and the J gene lost 8 bases, with 18 bases spanning the gap. Germline-derived CDR1 and CDR2 are MDHEN and SYDVKM. This CDR3 has 14 amino acids. In nucleotides, the CDR3 is TGTGCCAGCAACTTGGGGCTGGGGAGGAAGCCCCAGCATTTT. This codes for CASNLGLGRKPQHF.

The chain carries TRBV5-1 and TRBJ2-7; TRBD1 might be the D (5 bases). CDR1 is SGHRS, CDR2 YFSETQ, per germline. The CDR3 totals 14 residues. The ends were cut back, 1 base at V and 1 base at J, with 9 bases in the middle. CDR3 in amino acids: CASSLKGPSYEQYF. The CDR3 DNA reads TGCGCCAGCAGCTTGAAGGGGCCTTCCTACGAGCAGTACTTC.

The V and J genes are TRBV2 and TRBJ2-5; weak D call: TRBD1 (6 bases). Judging by the DNA end, TRBJ2-7 fits better; the J call may be wrong. The CDR3 has 13 residues. CDR1 and CDR2 from the germline V gene are SNHLY and FYNNEI. The CDR3 DNA is TGTGCCAGCAGCCGAGACAGGATGTACGAGCAGTACTTC. This encodes CASSRDRMYEQYF.

This clonotype has at least ten counts. This rearrangement joins TRBV14 to TRBJ1-6, with 7 bases aligning to TRBD1. This CDR3 is 21 amino acids long. J gave up 2 bases and V 0 bases, and 16 bases lay outside the gene matches. From germline, CDR1 is SGHDN and CDR2 FVKESK. The DNA for the CDR3 is TGTGCCAGCAGCCAAGATGGCCCGGGACAGTCAACGGAAACCTATAATTCACCCCTCCACTTT. Protein product: CASSQDGPGQSTETYNSPLHF.

V usage is TRBV7-2 and J usage is TRBJ2-1; 8 positions match TRBD1. The CDR3 is 16 residues long. The germline V gene encodes CDR1 SGHTA and CDR2 FQGNSA. V trimming: 2 bases; J trimming: 4 bases; junction bases outside the gene matches: 7. Here the CDR3 reads CASSLSDRVGYNEQFF. CDR3 bases: TGTGCCAGCAGCTTATCGGACAGGGTGGGGTACAATGAGCAGTTCTTC.

The rearrangement links TRBV12-3 or TRBV12-4 to TRBJ2-2; no clear D. V dropped 6 bases and J dropped 13 bases, with 18 bases sitting between them. This CDR3 comprises 13 residues. The CDR3 DNA sequence: TGTGCCAGCAGCCCGGATCCCAGAGGTTGGCTGTTTTTT. Amino acids: CASSPDPRGWLFF.

This clonotype was detected a few times. J is TRBJ1-1 and V is TRBV6-1; D is perhaps TRBD1 (6 bases). The germline gives CDR1 MNHNS, CDR2 SASEGT. CDR3 size: 14 residues. With 7 bases removed from V and 0 bases from J, the gap between germline ends came to 12 bases. The CDR3 is CASNLQGMNTEAFF. Here the CDR3 DNA reads TGTGCCAGCAACCTTCAGGGGATGAACACTGAAGCTTTCTTT.

This chain joins TRBV7-2 and TRBJ2-7; 9 nucleotides agree with TRBD2. Losses at the gene ends were 5 bases for V and 1 base for J; bases not matched to a gene: 9. The CDR3 is 16 residues long. The germline V gene has CDR1 SGHTA and CDR2 FQGNSA. The CDR3 DNA sequence: TGTGCCAGCAGCAAACGGGCGGGAGGGTTTTCCTACGAGCAGTACTTC. Translating gives CASSKRAGGFSYEQYF.

The rearrangement joins TRBV29-1 to TRBJ2-5, with a possible D match to TRBD2 (5 bases). V was pared by 5 bases and J by 3 bases, with 13 bases between. Looked up from germline, CDR1 is SQVTM and CDR2 is ANQGSEA. The CDR3 is 13 residues long. The CDR3 region has the DNA TGCAGCGTTTTTTATGCGGGCGAAGAGACCCAGTACTTC. Translation: CSVFYAGEETQYF.

This chain connects TRBV7-6 to TRBJ2-1; D uncertain. Germline CDR1 SGHVS, CDR2 FNYEAQ. The CDR3 length is 14 residues. V was cut by 4 bases and J by 5 bases, with 12 bases left in between. CDR3 DNA: TGTGCCAGCAGCTCATTGACGTCTAACAATGAGCAGTTCTTC. Protein: CASSSLTSNNEQFF.

The table lists this clonotype with a count of one. DNA of the CDR3: TGCAGCGTTCGGACTGGGGGGACCCATTCACCCCTCCACTTT. Translation gives CSVRTGGTHSPLHF. This rearrangement joins TRBV29-1 to TRBJ1-6; weak D call: TRBD1 (5 bases). V was cut by 5 bases and J by 8 bases, with 16 bases left in between. The CDR3 totals 14 residues. CDR1 and CDR2 (germline): SQVTM, ANQGSEA.

J is TRBJ2-1 and V is TRBV5-1; 10 bases match TRBD2. The V gene end was trimmed by 4 bases and the J gene end by 8 bases; junction bases not matched to a gene: 12. The CDR3 spans 16 residues. Per the germline V gene, CDR1 is SGHRS and CDR2 is YFSETQ. The CDR3 loop is CASSRGGSSGRYEQFF. CDR3 sequence (DNA): TGCGCCAGCAGCCGGGGGGGCTCTAGCGGGAGATATGAGCAGTTCTTC.

V gene TRBV7-2 combines with J gene TRBJ2-4; the D is unclear. Between the trimmed V and J ends, which lost 6 bases and 0 bases, there was a span of 9 bases. Germline V CDR1 and CDR2: SGHTA, FQGNSA. This CDR3 region has 14 residues. The CDR3 sequence: CASRSTIAKNIQYF. In DNA form, the CDR3 reads TGTGCCAGCAGGTCCACAATAGCCAAAAACATTCAGTACTTC.

This chain joins TRBV29-1 and TRBJ2-3; 16 positions match TRBD2. CDR3 length: 15 amino acids. After removal of 6 bases from V and 2 bases from J, the junction contained 2 bases not matched to a gene. In germline, CDR1 is SQVTM, CDR2 ANQGSEA. The CDR3 region is CSVGLAGGSTDTQYF. The CDR3 DNA sequence: TGCAGCGTGGGACTAGCGGGAGGGTCCACAGATACGCAGTATTTT.

The rearrangement uses TRBV24-1 and TRBJ2-3, with TRBD1 identical over 9 bases. Germline values: CDR1 KGHDR, CDR2 SFDVKD. CDR3 length equals 14 residues. J was trimmed by 3 bases and V by 6 bases; bases with no gene match: 3. The CDR3 reads CATSRQGGTDTQYF. DNA for the CDR3: TGTGCCACCAGTCGACAGGGGGGAACAGATACGCAGTATTTT.

In this sample, this clonotype turned up a few times. The chain combines TRBV6-5 with TRBJ1-1; D is undetermined. Trimming removed 0 bases from V and 1 base from J, with 15 bases in between. This CDR3 is 17 amino acids long. Germline CDR1 and CDR2: MNHEY and SVGAGI. In DNA, the CDR3 is TGTGCCAGCAGTTACTCGAACTGGGAGCGGTCGAACACTGAAGCTTTCTTT. The encoded protein is CASSYSNWERSNTEAFF.

The genes are TRBV12-3 or TRBV12-4 and TRBJ2-7; 9 nucleotides match TRBD1. This CDR3 is built from 13 residues. V was clipped by 4 bases and J by 6 bases; unmatched bases: 4. The CDR3 DNA reads TGTGCCAGCAGTTGGGACAGGGTAGGCGAGCAGTACTTC. Translated, it gives CASSWDRVGEQYF.